Shown below are 23 T cell receptor beta chains from a single sample sequenced in a study of glioma-infiltrating T cells. Using RNA template, CDR3s of TCR alpha and beta were amplified with iRepertoire arm-PCR. In TCRdb, the multiplex PCR reads were re-called with MiXCR into one record per CDR3 protein. The sample contains around 100,000 distinct CDR3 sequences, about 30% of which appear only once. Sequencing used glioma tissue, nonneoplastic brain tissue, or PBMCs (not recorded which). These receptors were obtained from a human donor with low-grade glioma or glioblastoma, undergoing nonglioma brain surgery, or in good health (not recorded which).

This clonotype was seen repeatedly, ten times or more. The V and J genes are TRBV7-2 and TRBJ2-5; TRBD1 matches 8 bases. This CDR3 contains 13 residues. CDR1 is SGHTA, CDR2 FQGNSA, per germline. V shed 5 bases and J 5 bases; nucleotides not matched to a gene: 4. The CDR3 reads CASSKDRDETQYF. The CDR3 DNA reads as TGTGCCAGCAGCAAGGACAGGGATGAGACCCAGTACTTC.

This clonotype appeared many times. V usage is TRBV28 and J usage is TRBJ2-7, with 7 nucleotides matching TRBD1. V trimming: 4 bases; J trimming: 2 bases; junction bases outside the gene matches: 8. CDR1 is MDHEN and CDR2 is SYDVKM in the germline V gene. The CDR3 spans 15 residues. The CDR3 spells CASSSRTGPPYEQYF. CDR3 nucleotide sequence: TGTGCCAGCAGTTCCCGGACAGGTCCTCCCTACGAGCAGTACTTC.

This clonotype has at least ten counts. The chain joins TRBV20-1 to TRBJ1-3; no clear D gene. Germline V CDR1 and CDR2: DFQATT, SNEGSKA (reference sequence). The V end was cut by 5 bases, the J end by 4 bases, with 15 bases between. The CDR3 length is 14 residues. CDR3 protein: CSALHPSGGNTIYF. The CDR3 DNA reads TGCAGTGCTCTCCACCCATCGGGAGGAAACACCATATATTTT.

This clonotype was picked up many times. The chain has TRBV7-6 and TRBJ2-3; 8 nucleotides line up with TRBD2. Germline assignment: CDR1 SGHVS and CDR2 FNYEAQ. The CDR3 is 17 amino acids. V lost 4 bases to trimming and J lost 2 bases; unmatched junction nucleotides: 11. Here the CDR3 reads CASSSLAGGPITDTQYF. In DNA, the CDR3 is TGTGCCAGCAGCTCCCTGGCGGGGGGACCCATCACAGATACGCAGTATTTT.

This clonotype came up many times. The V and J genes are TRBV20-1 and TRBJ1-5, with D possibly being TRBD1 (5 bases). This CDR3 contains 12 residues. Trimming left V 7 bases short and J 5 bases short, with 12 bases between. Germline-derived CDR1 and CDR2 are DFQATT and SNEGSKA (reference sequence). CDR3 sequence: CSVTDNDQPQHF. The CDR3 nucleotides are TGCAGTGTAACGGACAACGATCAGCCCCAGCATTTT.

With respect to this clonotype: A read error may be the cause here, since a much bigger clone is one base away. CDR3 in amino acids: CASSKLLEQLF. The CDR3, as DNA: TGTGCCAGCAGTAAACTCCTCGAGCAGCTCTTC. This chain uses TRBV7-2 with TRBJ2-1; D ambiguous. CDR1 SGHTA and CDR2 FQGNSA come from the germline V gene. This CDR3 comprises 11 residues.

This clonotype came up many times. The chain employs TRBV2 and TRBJ1-2; no clear D gene. Between the trimmed V and J ends, which lost 6 bases and 4 bases, there was a span of 15 bases. The CDR3 has 14 amino acids. CDR1 SNHLY and CDR2 FYNNEI come from the germline V gene. The CDR3 protein is CASRGGGNLYGYTF. As DNA, the CDR3 is TGTGCCAGCAGGGGCGGCGGAAACCTCTATGGCTACACCTTC.

This clonotype was observed a handful of times. This sequence joins TRBV28 and TRBJ1-4, with TRBD1 identical over 7 bases. Germline CDR1 is MDHEN and CDR2 is SYDVKM. Trimming removed 7 bases from V and 8 bases from J; junction bases left unmatched: 13. The CDR3 extends over 15 amino acids. CDR3 DNA: TGTGCCAGCACCCAGGGGGGGACAGAAGAAGAAAAACTGTTTTTT. Amino acids: CASTQGGTEEEKLFF.

This clonotype was observed many times. The gene calls are TRBV12-3 or TRBV12-4 and TRBJ1-4; no clear D gene. CDR3 size: 11 residues. V dropped 4 bases and J dropped 5 bases, with 2 bases sitting between them. The CDR3 here is CASSSNEKLFF. Written as DNA, the CDR3 is TGTGCCAGCAGTTCAAATGAAAAACTGTTTTTT.

This clonotype appeared a few times. The V call is TRBV3-1, the J call TRBJ1-1; D not resolved. Germline CDR1 and CDR2: LGHDT and YNNKEL (reference sequence). The CDR3 consists of 11 residues. The V gene lost 5 bases and the J gene lost 3 bases, with 4 bases spanning the gap. The CDR3 sequence: CASSSYTEAFF. Here the CDR3 DNA reads TGTGCCAGCAGCTCATACACTGAAGCTTTCTTT.

Details on this clonotype: A clone one base away is much larger, so this may be a read error. The rearrangement uses TRBV6-2 or TRBV6-3 and TRBJ2-1, with TRBD2 matching over 8 bases. The germline gives CDR1 MNHEY, CDR2 SVGEGT. V lost 5 bases, J lost 0 bases, and 6 bases stayed unmatched. This CDR3 region has 16 residues. In DNA, the CDR3 is TGTGCCAGCAGTAGTAGCGGGGCCCGCTCCTACAATGAGCAGTTCTTC. This codes for CASSSSGARSYNEQFF.

This clonotype was seen repeatedly, ten times or more. The CDR3 region has the DNA TGTGCCAGCAGCCCGCAGGGGCATGCCGGGGAGCTGTTTTTT. As protein: CASSPQGHAGELFF. The V gene is TRBV28, the J gene TRBJ2-2, with D possibly matching TRBD1 (6 bases). Germline CDR1 and CDR2: MDHEN and SYDVKM. CDR3 size: 14 residues. V was pared by 6 bases and J by 6 bases, with 14 bases between.

The sample holds a few counts of this clonotype. This chain links TRBV11-2 with TRBJ1-2; D unresolved. Germline CDR1 and CDR2: SGHAT and FQNNGV. Trimming took 7 bases from V and 4 from J, leaving 16 bases between them. This CDR3 comprises 14 residues. The CDR3 sequence is CASNPTPTRYGYTF. In nucleotides, the CDR3 is TGTGCCAGCAACCCGACGCCGACTCGCTATGGCTACACCTTC.

The table lists this clonotype with a few counts. The rearrangement uses TRBV29-1 and TRBJ1-4, with D possibly matching TRBD1 (6 bases). The CDR3 totals 12 residues. The germline V and J ends were trimmed by 4 bases and 8 bases, with 11 bases remaining between them. Germline values: CDR1 SQVTM, CDR2 ANQGSEA. The CDR3 region is CSVGTDGEKLFF. CDR3 coding DNA: TGCAGCGTTGGGACAGATGGGGAAAAACTGTTTTTT.

This clonotype was counted at least ten times. CDR3 sequence reads: CASSPTGDNSPLHF. The CDR3 coding sequence is TGTGCCAGCAGCCCGACAGGGGATAATTCACCCCTCCACTTT. The rearrangement links TRBV7-9 to TRBJ1-6, with 8 bases fitting TRBD1. J lost 5 bases, V lost 5 bases, and 2 bases had no gene match. Germline CDR1 and CDR2: SEHNR and FQNEAQ (reference sequence). This CDR3 is 14 amino acids long.

Remarks on this clonotype: This may come from a read error, since a much larger clone is one base off. V and J are TRBV20-1 and TRBJ2-2, with D perhaps being TRBD1 or TRBD2 (5 bases each). The CDR3 sequence is 13 residues long. The ends were cut back, 7 bases at V and 2 bases at J, with 11 bases in the middle. The V gene's germline CDR1 is DFQATT and CDR2 SNEGSKA (reference sequence). The CDR3 loop reads CSGSRDNTGELFF. CDR3 sequence (DNA): TGCAGTGGAAGCAGGGACAACACCGGGGAGCTGTTTTTT.

Many counts were recorded for this clonotype. V usage is TRBV6-6 and J usage is TRBJ1-5, with unresolved D. The CDR3 is 14 amino acids. Trimming shortened V by 2 bases and J by 6 bases, and 11 bases separated the two germline ends. Germline lookup yields CDR1 MNHNY and CDR2 SVGAGI (reference sequence). The CDR3 reads CASSYPGDIQPQHF. CDR3 DNA: TGTGCCAGCAGTTACCCCGGAGATATTCAGCCCCAGCATTTT.

This clonotype was found many times. The chain couples TRBV3-1 to TRBJ2-1, with TRBD1 identical over 9 bases. V gave up 0 bases and J gave up 6 bases; unmatched junction bases: 9. Germline V gene lookup returns CDR1 LGHDT and CDR2 YNNKEL (reference sequence). The CDR3 is 17 residues long. This CDR3 reads CASSQDLGGQGFNEQFF. DNA of the CDR3: TGTGCCAGCAGCCAAGATTTGGGCGGACAGGGGTTCAATGAGCAGTTCTTC.

CDR3: CASKLAGGSTDTQYF. CDR3 DNA: TGTGCCAGCAAACTAGCGGGGGGCTCCACAGATACGCAGTATTTT. The chain combines TRBV3-1 with TRBJ2-3, with TRBD2 matching over 12 bases. Germline CDR1 LGHDT, CDR2 YNNKEL (reference sequence). The CDR3 extends over 15 amino acids. The V and J ends lost 7 bases and 2 bases, in that order; junction bases with no gene match: 4.

The CDR3 coding sequence is TGTGCCAGCAGCTCCCCTTTGAAGGACCAGTTCACAGATACGCAGTATTTT. Protein sequence: CASSSPLKDQFTDTQYF. V is TRBV7-9 and J is TRBJ2-3; D is ambiguous. Germline values: CDR1 SEHNR, CDR2 FQNEAQ (reference sequence). Trimming removed 4 bases from V and 2 bases from J, with 19 bases in between. The CDR3 spans 17 residues.

For this clonotype: This may arise from a read error, as a much more abundant clone is one base away. V gene TRBV7-8 combines with J gene TRBJ2-3; D is unresolved. This CDR3 is built from 13 residues. The germline V gene has CDR1 SGHVS and CDR2 FQNEAQ. DNA for the CDR3: TGTGCCGGCAGCTTGGGGAGCACAGATACGCAGTATTTT. Its translation: CAGSLGSTDTQYF.

Regarding this clonotype: This could be a read error, since a much larger clone is one nucleotide away. The CDR3 reads CAGSFNSYEQYF. CDR3 nucleotides: TGTGCCGGCAGTTTTAACTCCTACGAGCAGTACTTC. The chain employs TRBV6-1 and TRBJ2-7, with D unclear. The CDR3 is 12 residues long. Germline V gene data show CDR1 as MNHNS and CDR2 as SASEGT.

V and J are TRBV29-1 and TRBJ1-4; TRBD1 might be the D (6 bases). CDR3 length: 13 residues. Germline CDR1 reads SQVTM; CDR2 reads ANQGSEA. The CDR3 coding sequence is TGCAGAGCTTATGGACAGAGCAGTAAAAAACTGTTTTTT. Translated: CRAYGQSSKKLFF.